The rows below give T cell receptor beta chains drawn from one sample of a study of blood T cell repertoires in COVID-19. Here immunoSEQ multiplex PCR was the method, and the copy in TCRdb shows in-frame clones only, minus some. Of roughly 340,000 clones listed, more than 80% are singletons. Sequenced input: PBMCs or T cells enriched from blood (not recorded which). These receptors were taken from a man younger than 35 who had recovered from COVID-19. CDR3s include the opening cysteine and the closing phenylalanine or tryptophan. Each record gives: V gene, D gene, clone size, J gene, CDR3 protein, CDR3 DNA. The D gene is left open where the match is weak. The size entry is marked missing in some rows and otherwise reads once, few, many or a size class.

v_gene: TRBV7-3
d_gene: -
abundance: -
j_gene: TRBJ2-1
CDR3aa: CASSLHSYNEQFF
CDR3nt: TGTGCCAGCAGCTTACACTCCTACAATGAGCAGTTCTTC

v_gene: TRBV11-2
d_gene: -
abundance: -
j_gene: TRBJ2-2
CDR3aa: CASSLDRLVAGELFF
CDR3nt: TGTGCCAGCAGCTTAGACCGACTAGTAGCCGGGGAGCTGTTTTTT

v_gene: TRBV18
d_gene: -
abundance: few
j_gene: TRBJ1-1
CDR3aa: CASSPPTGLNTEAFF
CDR3nt: TGTGCCAGCTCACCACCGACAGGACTGAACACTGAAGCTTTCTTT

v_gene: TRBV27
d_gene: TRBD2
abundance: -
j_gene: TRBJ2-1
CDR3aa: CASRPLGRREGGNEQFF
CDR3nt: TGTGCCAGCAGACCATTGGGTAGGCGGGAGGGGGGAAATGAGCAGTTCTTC

v_gene: TRBV9
d_gene: TRBD1
abundance: -
j_gene: TRBJ1-1
CDR3aa: CASSGDRDTEAFF
CDR3nt: TGTGCCAGCAGCGGGGACAGGGACACTGAAGCTTTCTTT

v_gene: TRBV6-5
d_gene: -
abundance: -
j_gene: TRBJ1-3
CDR3aa: CASSYSSQGYTIYF
CDR3nt: TGTGCCAGCAGTTACTCCTCGCAGGGCTACACCATATATTTT

v_gene: TRBV6-5
d_gene: -
abundance: once
j_gene: TRBJ2-3
CDR3aa: CASSSPVPGSDTQYF
CDR3nt: TGTGCCAGCAGTTCCCCCGTTCCCGGGTCAGATACGCAGTATTTT

v_gene: TRBV7-8
d_gene: -
abundance: -
j_gene: TRBJ1-2
CDR3aa: CASSPGGDYGYTF
CDR3nt: TGTGCCAGCAGCCCCGGGGGTGACTATGGCTACACCTTC

v_gene: TRBV6-5
d_gene: TRBD1
abundance: -
j_gene: TRBJ1-3
CDR3aa: CASTRQGDTIYF
CDR3nt: TGTGCCAGCACCCGACAGGGGGACACCATATATTTT

v_gene: TRBV28
d_gene: TRBD1
abundance: -
j_gene: TRBJ2-2
CDR3aa: CASSRRQGPNTGELFF
CDR3nt: TGTGCCAGCAGTAGAAGACAGGGGCCGAACACCGGGGAGCTGTTTTTT

v_gene: TRBV5-4
d_gene: -
abundance: -
j_gene: TRBJ2-7
CDR3aa: CASSPEGGQFNEQYF
CDR3nt: TGTGCCAGCAGCCCAGAGGGGGGGCAATTTAACGAGCAGTACTTC

v_gene: TRBV19
d_gene: -
abundance: -
j_gene: TRBJ2-2
CDR3aa: CASSIPAQQGWWDGELFF
CDR3nt: TGTGCCAGTAGTATACCCGCCCAGCAGGGATGGTGGGACGGGGAGCTGTTTTTT

v_gene: TRBV5-6
d_gene: TRBD1
abundance: -
j_gene: TRBJ1-5
CDR3aa: CASSSFTGTGGNQPQHF
CDR3nt: TGTGCCAGCAGTTCGTTTACCGGGACAGGGGGCAATCAGCCCCAGCATTTT

v_gene: TRBV20-1
d_gene: -
abundance: -
j_gene: TRBJ1-4
CDR3aa: CSASPGTTNEKLFF
CDR3nt: TGCAGTGCTAGTCCGGGAACAACTAATGAAAAACTGTTTTTT

v_gene: TRBV10-3
d_gene: TRBD1
abundance: once
j_gene: TRBJ2-3
CDR3aa: CAISEGDRGTDTQYF
CDR3nt: TGTGCCATCAGTGAGGGGGACAGGGGCACAGATACGCAGTATTTT

v_gene: TRBV10-3
d_gene: TRBD1
abundance: -
j_gene: TRBJ1-4
CDR3aa: CAILSPGGTNEKLFF
CDR3nt: TGTGCCATCCTTTCCCCAGGGGGGACTAATGAAAAACTGTTTTTT

v_gene: TRBV19
d_gene: -
abundance: -
j_gene: TRBJ2-6
CDR3aa: CASSQSGDSSGANVLTF
CDR3nt: TGTGCCAGTAGTCAGAGTGGAGACAGTTCTGGGGCCAACGTCCTGACTTTC

v_gene: TRBV28
d_gene: TRBD2
abundance: -
j_gene: TRBJ2-7
CDR3aa: CASSGAGESYEQYF
CDR3nt: TGTGCCAGCAGTGGAGCGGGAGAGTCCTACGAGCAGTACTTC

v_gene: TRBV10-3
d_gene: TRBD2
abundance: -
j_gene: TRBJ2-7
CDR3aa: CAISSGGGSYEQYF
CDR3nt: TGTGCCATCAGTAGCGGGGGAGGGTCCTACGAGCAGTACTTC

v_gene: TRBV7-9
d_gene: -
abundance: few
j_gene: TRBJ1-5
CDR3aa: CASSLGRGSSNQPQHF
CDR3nt: TGTGCCAGCAGCTTAGGGAGGGGTTCTAGCAATCAGCCCCAGCATTTT

v_gene: TRBV3-1/TRBV3-2
d_gene: -
abundance: -
j_gene: TRBJ1-2
CDR3aa: CASSQVNNYGYTF
CDR3nt: TGTGCCAGCAGCCAAGTCAATAACTATGGCTACACCTTC

v_gene: TRBV21-1
d_gene: -
abundance: -
j_gene: TRBJ2-3
CDR3aa: CASSWSRGGTDTQYF
CDR3nt: TGTGCCAGCAGCTGGTCCCGGGGGGGCACAGATACGCAGTATTTT

v_gene: TRBV11-2
d_gene: -
abundance: -
j_gene: TRBJ2-1
CDR3aa: CASSQNRAVGNEQFF
CDR3nt: TGTGCCAGCAGCCAAAACAGGGCGGTCGGGAATGAGCAGTTCTTC

v_gene: TRBV6-1
d_gene: TRBD1
abundance: -
j_gene: TRBJ1-1
CDR3aa: CASSEKIDRANTEAFF
CDR3nt: TGTGCCAGCAGTGAAAAGATAGACAGGGCGAACACTGAAGCTTTCTTT

v_gene: TRBV7-8
d_gene: TRBD2
abundance: -
j_gene: TRBJ2-1
CDR3aa: CASSPLAASSYNEQFF
CDR3nt: TGTGCCAGCAGCCCGCTAGCGGCAAGCTCCTACAATGAGCAGTTCTTC

v_gene: TRBV11-2
d_gene: -
abundance: -
j_gene: TRBJ1-2
CDR3aa: CASSPQYGYTF
CDR3nt: TGTGCCAGCAGCCCACAGTATGGCTACACCTTC

v_gene: TRBV2
d_gene: -
abundance: -
j_gene: TRBJ2-5
CDR3aa: CASSESDMGTQYF
CDR3nt: TGTGCCAGCAGTGAATCGGACATGGGGACCCAGTACTTC